Each of the 2 T cell receptor beta chains below was sequenced from the same sample in a study of T-cell memory formation after mild COVID-19. Each CDR3 protein is one row after TCRdb ran MiXCR on the 5' RACE reads. The table lists 200,000 to 250,000 distinct CDR3 sequences, around 17% of them singletons. Sequencing used PBMCs or a T cell subset sorted from them (not recorded which). These receptors were taken from a man aged 18 to 30 who had mild COVID-19 (a few samples of this study predate the infection). Cell type and time point are not known.

This chain uses TRBV18 with TRBJ2-7, with D maybe TRBD2 (6 bases). Germline V gene sequence: CDR1 KGHSH, CDR2 LQKENI. V lost 1 base to trimming and J lost 4 bases, with 11 bases between them. The CDR3 runs to 14 residues. DNA for the CDR3: TGTGCCAGCTCACCACGGACGGGGGAATACGAGCAGTACGTC. Residues: CASSPRTGEYEQYV.

The rearrangement uses TRBV5-4 and TRBJ2-2; 10 bases are a match to TRBD2. The CDR3 spans 16 residues. V shed 1 base, J shed 5 bases, and the junction held 5 bases outside the gene matches. Germline CDR1 is SGHNT and CDR2 is YYREEE (reference sequence). The CDR3 loop reads CASSLPLAGKTGELFF. CDR3 coding DNA: TGTGCCAGCAGCTTGCCACTAGCGGGGAAAACCGGGGAGCTGTTTTTT. Supplemented by reference TRBV5-4 and TRBJ2-2, the full variable domain reads ETGVTQSPTHLIKTRGQQVTLRCSSQSGHNTVSWYQQALGQGPQFIFQYYREEENGRGNFPPRFSGLQFPNYSSELNVNALELDDSALYLCASSLPLAGKTGELFFGEGSRLTVL.